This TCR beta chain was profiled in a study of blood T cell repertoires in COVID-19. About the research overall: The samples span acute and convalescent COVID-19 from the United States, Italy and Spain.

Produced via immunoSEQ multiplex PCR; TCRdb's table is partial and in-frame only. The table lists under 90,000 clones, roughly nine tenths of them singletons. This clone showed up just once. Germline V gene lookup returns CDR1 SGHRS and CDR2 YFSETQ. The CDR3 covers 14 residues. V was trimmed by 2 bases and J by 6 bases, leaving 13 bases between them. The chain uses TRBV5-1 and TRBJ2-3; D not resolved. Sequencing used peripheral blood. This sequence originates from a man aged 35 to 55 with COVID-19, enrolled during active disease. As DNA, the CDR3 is TGCGCCAGCAGCTTACCGGGTCCCCAGGATACGCAGTATTTT. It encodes CASSLPGPQDTQYF.